Shown below are 5 T cell receptor beta chains from a single sample sequenced in a study of vaccination effects on CD4 cells after COVID-19 (dated by TCRdb to between 2021 and 2023). No antigen is known for these receptors. The ViraFEST assay stimulated PBMC with viral peptide pools and then used TCR sequencing to identify antigen-specific CD4+ T cell clonotypes by expansion. After around ten days of culture, CD4+ T cells were isolated with the EasySep CD4+ T cell isolation kit. Each participant received two doses of an mRNA SARS-CoV-2 vaccine, either BNT162b2 or mRNA-1273. Library creation used the immunoSEQ multiplex PCR assay. TCRdb limited this immuneACCESS table to in-frame rearrangements with V and J called. A share of clones is missing; checked studies link under half to unresolved V genes, and the rest is unexplained. In all, the sample holds about 69,000 clones, and roughly three quarters of those were seen once. The ten largest clonotypes hold 0.9% to 1% of the sample.

Material: CD4+ T cells from PBMCs cultured with HCoV-OC43 spike peptides, obtained after COVID-19 vaccination. This specimen's cell subset or site label, per the study, means: HCoV-OC43 spike overlapping peptide pool stimulation. These receptors all come from a human donor who received a COVID-19 vaccine.

This chain connects TRBV10-1 to TRBJ2-3; 7 bases agree with TRBD2. V was clipped by 7 bases and J by 1 base; unmatched bases: 11. The CDR3 sequence is 16 residues long. Germline V gene lookup returns CDR1 WNHNN and CDR2 SYGVQD (reference sequence). CDR3 DNA: TGCGCCAGCACCCGAGGACGGGGGGAAGGCACAGATACGCAGTATTTT. Translated, it gives CASTRGRGEGTDTQYF.

CDR3 region: CASSRGTEDQPQHF. The CDR3 region has the DNA TGTGCCAGCAGTCGAGGGACAGAAGATCAGCCCCAGCATTTT. The V gene is TRBV3-1 (or the pseudogene TRBV3-2), the J gene TRBJ1-5, with 7 nucleotides matching TRBD1. Losses at the gene ends were 6 bases for V and 5 bases for J; bases not matched to a gene: 7. Per germline, CDR1 LGHDT and CDR2 YNNKEL (reference sequence). This CDR3 region has 14 residues.

The chain links TRBV19 to TRBJ1-1; 7 positions agree with TRBD1. The CDR3 has 15 residues. V trimming: 5 bases; J trimming: 0 bases; junction bases outside the gene matches: 6. The germline CDR1 and CDR2 sequences are LNHDA and SQIVND (reference sequence). The CDR3 here is CASSPRTGLNTEAFF. The DNA of the CDR3 is TGTGCCAGTAGTCCCCGGACAGGTTTGAACACTGAAGCTTTCTTT. The whole variable domain, filled in from reference TRBV19 and TRBJ1-1, reads DGGITQSPKYLFRKEGQNVTLSCEQNLNHDAMYWYRQDPGQGLRLIYYSQIVNDFQKGDIAEGYSVSREKKESFPLTVTSAQKNPTAFYLCASSPRTGLNTEAFFGQGTRLTVV.

The rearrangement joins TRBV15 to TRBJ2-4; unclear D gene. V was clipped by 5 bases and J by 1 base, with 18 bases between them. The CDR3 totals 17 residues. Germline CDR1 and CDR2: LNHNV and YYDKDF (reference sequence). The CDR3 region is CATSAPPGSGAKNIQYF. The CDR3 DNA sequence: TGTGCCACCAGCGCCCCTCCGGGTTCCGGGGCCAAAAACATTCAGTACTTC.

In this sample, this clone turned up a few times. The chain recombines TRBV10-3 with TRBJ2-3, with TRBD2 matching over 10 bases. The CDR3 sequence is 17 residues long. The V segment lost 0 bases and the J segment 1 base; nucleotides outside the gene matches: 4. Germline CDR1 and CDR2: ENHRY and SYGVKD. CDR3 residues: CAISESRGLAGTDTQYF. CDR3 in DNA: TGTGCCATCAGTGAGTCTCGTGGACTAGCGGGCACAGATACGCAGTATTTT.